The clone carrying this TCR beta chain has only one observation. The antigen remains unidentified. The sample carries other DNA sequences with the same CDR3. CDR1 and CDR2 (germline): MNHNS, SASEGT. This CDR3 contains 14 residues. V was clipped by 4 bases and J by 2 bases, with 9 bases between them. This entry is derived from a study of shared clonotypes between healthy human individuals. Study conclusions and caveats: Among donors, the sharing of clonotypes was expected to be influenced by sequencing depth. Collection of samples was limited to blood; tissue repertoires likely differ. Unshared clonotypes carried lower generation probabilities than those common to all four donors. A small donor pool kept down the genetic and exposure-history diversity that was represented.

TCRdb's table, derived via immunoSEQ multiplex PCR, lists solely in-frame clones and lacks some. The table lists about 710,000 clones, 55% to 85% of them singletons. The sequencing sample was made of memory CD4+ T cells sorted from blood. Specified subset: CD45RA-negative fraction. V and J are TRBV6-1 and TRBJ1-3; tentatively, D is TRBD1 (6 bases). The TCR sequence derives from a woman in her twenties or thirties in good health. The CDR3 nucleotides are TGTGCCAGCAGTGTCAGGGGAACTGGAAACACCATATATTTT. It codes for CASSVRGTGNTIYF.